A selection of T cell receptor beta chains follows, all from one sample in a study of blood T cell repertoires in COVID-19. Sequencing used immunoSEQ multiplex PCR; TCRdb keeps in-frame clones, though not all of them. In the table there are 110,000 or so clones, roughly 79% of which are singletons. Sequenced input: peripheral blood. The receptor source for this set is a woman aged 70-85 years with acute or convalescent COVID-19. Each CDR3 is given with its conserved first and last residue. The D gene is left open where the match is weak. Not all rows give a size; the values are once, few, many and, for expanded clones, a class.

TRBJ2-5,-,TRBV7-2,TRBD1,TGTGCCAGCAGCTCGGACAGGGGGCTTGAGACCCAGTACTTC,CASSSDRGLETQYF
TRBJ1-6,once,TRBV28,-,TGTGCCAGCGTCCAGCGGGGATCCTATAATTCACCCCTCCACTTT,CASVQRGSYNSPLHF
TRBJ2-7,-,TRBV5-6,TRBD1,TGTGCCAGCAGTTTCACGACAGGGAAGGAGCAGTACTTC,CASSFTTGKEQYF
TRBJ1-2,-,TRBV19,-,TGTGCCAGTAGTATAGGCAGGGCCTATGGCTACACCTTC,CASSIGRAYGYTF
TRBJ1-5,-,TRBV7-2,TRBD1,TGTGCCAGCAGCAACCCGACAGGGGCGGGTCAGCCCCAGCATTTT,CASSNPTGAGQPQHF
TRBJ2-2,-,TRBV19,TRBD1,TGTGCCAGTAGTATTACAGGGGGTAACGGGGAGCTGTTTTTT,CASSITGGNGELFF
TRBJ2-3,-,TRBV7-9,-,TGTGCCAGCAGCCCGGAGCGGGCAAACACAGATACGCAGTATTTT,CASSPERANTDTQYF
TRBJ1-1,-,TRBV9,-,TGTGCCAGCAGCGTAGGATTCGGGCCCGGGGGGAACACTGAAGCTTTCTTT,CASSVGFGPGGNTEAFF
TRBJ1-2,-,TRBV5-1,TRBD1,TGCGCCAGCAGCTTGGTTGCAGGGGGCGGTGGTAACTATGGCTACACCTTC,CASSLVAGGGGNYGYTF
TRBJ1-6,few,TRBV7-9,-,TGTGCCAGCAGCTTAGGGACAGCCAATAATTCACCCCTCCACTTT,CASSLGTANNSPLHF
TRBJ2-1,-,TRBV7-3,TRBD2,TGTGCCAGCAGCGTTAGCGGGAGGGTTAATGAGCAGTTCTTC,CASSVSGRVNEQFF
TRBJ2-4,once,TRBV3-1/TRBV3-2,-,TGTGCCAGCAGCGCAGGGGTAGCCAAAAACATTCAGTACTTC,CASSAGVAKNIQYF
TRBJ2-5,-,TRBV27,TRBD2,TGTGCAAGCGGGAGAAGGATTGAGACCCAGTACTTC,CASGRRIETQYF
TRBJ1-2,-,TRBV12-3/TRBV12-4,TRBD1,TGTGCCAGCAGTCAACAGGGGGCCTACACCTTC,CASSQQGAYTF
TRBJ1-1,few,TRBV11-2,-,TGTGCCAGCAGCATAATACATGAAGCTTTCTTT,CASSIIHEAFF
TRBJ2-1,-,TRBV7-8,-,TGTGCCAGCAGCCACCGGGGATTGGCAGACTCCTACAATGAGCAGTTCTTC,CASSHRGLADSYNEQFF
TRBJ2-7,-,TRBV15,-,TGTGCCACCCCTGGGCTTCAAGCCTACGAGCAGTACTTC,CATPGLQAYEQYF
TRBJ2-3,-,TRBV30,-,TGTGCCTGGACTGGCGGCGGCACAGATACGCAGTATTTT,CAWTGGGTDTQYF
TRBJ2-2,-,TRBV14,TRBD1,TGTGCCAGCAGCCAAGATGACCAGGGGGCTCGTACCGGGGAGCTGTTTTTT,CASSQDDQGARTGELFF
TRBJ2-3,-,TRBV28,-,TGTGCCAGCAACCTAGGGGTCAGCACAGATACGCAGTATTTT,CASNLGVSTDTQYF
TRBJ2-5,-,TRBV5-4,-,TGTGCCAGCAGCTTGCGAACTAGTAGGGAGACCCAGTACTTC,CASSLRTSRETQYF
TRBJ1-2,-,TRBV15,TRBD1,TGTGCCACCAGCAGATCTCCCGGGACAGGGGATGTCTATGGCTACACCTTC,CATSRSPGTGDVYGYTF
TRBJ1-2,-,TRBV5-6,TRBD1,TGTGCCAGCAGCCCCCGGGACAGGCCGTTTAATAACTATGGCTACACCTTC,CASSPRDRPFNNYGYTF
TRBJ1-5,-,TRBV10-3,TRBD1,TGTGCCATCGGCGGGACAGGGCCATTTCAGCCCCAGCATTTT,CAIGGTGPFQPQHF
TRBJ1-3,-,TRBV6-5,TRBD1,TGTGCCAGCCTCGGGACAGACTCTGGAAACACCATATATTTT,CASLGTDSGNTIYF
TRBJ1-6,-,TRBV15,-,TGTGCCACCAGCAGAGATTACAGCTCCTATAATTCACCCCTCCACTTT,CATSRDYSSYNSPLHF
TRBJ2-1,-,TRBV6-2/TRBV6-3,TRBD2,TGTGCCAGCAGTCAAGAGCGGGAGCTCTACAATGAGCAGTTCTTC,CASSQERELYNEQFF
TRBJ2-5,-,TRBV11-3,TRBD1,TGTGCCAGCAGCCAGGGGGAAGTGTCGGAGACCCAGTACTTC,CASSQGEVSETQYF
TRBJ1-6,-,TRBV6-5,-,TGTGCCAGCAGTCTTTTTAATTCACCCCTCCACTTT,CASSLFNSPLHF
TRBJ1-1,-,TRBV18,-,TGTGCCAGCTCACCGCAACGTTCAAACTGGGGCAGGTTGAACACTGAAGCTTTCTTT,CASSPQRSNWGRLNTEAFF
TRBJ2-7,-,TRBV7-9,-,TGTGCCAGCACCTGGGGGGAGAGGGCCTACGAGCAGTACTTC,CASTWGERAYEQYF
TRBJ1-2,-,TRBV7-6,-,TGTGCCAGCAGCTTAGAGTACACAGGGAGCCGGAAGTCCTTC,CASSLEYTGSRKSF